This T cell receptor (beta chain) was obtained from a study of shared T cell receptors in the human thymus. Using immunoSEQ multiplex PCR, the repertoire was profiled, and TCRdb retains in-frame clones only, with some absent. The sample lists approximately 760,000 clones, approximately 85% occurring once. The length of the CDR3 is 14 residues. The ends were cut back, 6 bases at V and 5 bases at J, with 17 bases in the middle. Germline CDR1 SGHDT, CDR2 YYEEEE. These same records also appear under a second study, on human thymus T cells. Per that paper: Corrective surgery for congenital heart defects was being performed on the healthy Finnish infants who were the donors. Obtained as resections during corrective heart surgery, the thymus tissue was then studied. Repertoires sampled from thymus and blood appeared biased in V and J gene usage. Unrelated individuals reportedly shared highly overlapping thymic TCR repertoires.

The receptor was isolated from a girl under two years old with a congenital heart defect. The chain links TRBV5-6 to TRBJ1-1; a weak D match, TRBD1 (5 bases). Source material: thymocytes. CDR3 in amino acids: CASTSQGVRTEAFF. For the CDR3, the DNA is TGTGCCAGCACATCTCAGGGCGTTAGGACTGAAGCTTTCTTT.